This record looks at one TCR beta chain sequence and its context. Its target is not known. This CDR3 spans 16 amino acids. The V and J ends lost 0 bases and 10 bases respectively, with 19 bases between them. CDR1 is SGHRS and CDR2 is YFSETQ in the germline V gene. The sample originates from a study of neurological immune-mediated disorders. Study findings and constraints: No CDR3 amino acid sequences were shared by expanded clones across subjects, suggesting private repertoires in all groups.

Time point described: longitudinal time-point 1 (baseline). Preparation of the unsorted libraries drew on 2 million PBMCs stored at -80 C. Template-switch 5'RACE cDNA synthesis added a 10-nucleotide unique molecular identifier. TCRdb independently ran MiXCR on the 5' RACE reads; one entry per CDR3 protein. The repertoire holds tens of thousands of distinct CDR3 sequences, with about 10% as singletons. The source of this sequence is a male donor with HTLV-1-associated myelopathy (HAM/TSP). The V and J genes are TRBV5-1 and TRBJ2-2; a possible D gene is TRBD1 (5 bases). Sequenced material: PBMCs. CDR3 sequence: CASSLATGDLTTELFF. Written as DNA, the CDR3 is TGCGCCAGCAGCTTGGCCACAGGCGACCTCACCACGGAGCTGTTTTTT.